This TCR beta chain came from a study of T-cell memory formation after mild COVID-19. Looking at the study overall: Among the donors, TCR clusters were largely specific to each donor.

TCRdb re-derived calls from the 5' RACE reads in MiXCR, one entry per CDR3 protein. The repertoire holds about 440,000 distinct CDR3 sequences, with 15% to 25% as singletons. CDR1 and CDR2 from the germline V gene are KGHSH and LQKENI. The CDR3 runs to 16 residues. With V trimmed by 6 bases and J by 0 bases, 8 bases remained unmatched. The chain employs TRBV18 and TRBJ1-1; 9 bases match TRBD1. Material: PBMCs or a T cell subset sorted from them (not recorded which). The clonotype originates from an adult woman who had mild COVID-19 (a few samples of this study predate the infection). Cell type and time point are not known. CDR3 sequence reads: CASSLGTGQMNTEAFF. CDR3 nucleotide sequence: TGTGCCAGCTCTCTAGGGACAGGGCAGATGAACACTGAAGCTTTCTTT.